A selection of T cell receptor beta chains follows, all from one sample in a study of T cell responses to AZD1222 COVID-19 vaccine. Repertoires were generated with immunoSEQ multiplex PCR, while TCRdb's copy carries only in-frame clones and drops some. The table lists approximately 84,000 clones, 75% to 90% of them singletons. This material consisted of peripheral blood, taken on day 0 of AZD1222 vaccination. These receptors were obtained from an adult in good health. CDR3s include the opening cysteine and the closing phenylalanine or tryptophan. D genes are given only for firm matches. Part of the rows lack a size; the others show once, few, many or a class for expanded clones.

J gene | CDR3 length | clone size | D gene | V gene | CDR3 DNA | CDR3 protein
TRBJ2-3 | 17 | . | . | TRBV5-1 | TGCGCCAGCAGCCAGGAGGACGTCTGGGCCCAAACAGATACGCAGTATTTT | CASSQEDVWAQTDTQYF
TRBJ2-7 | 16 | . | TRBD1 | TRBV11-3 | TGTGCCAGCAGCTTAGAAGGGACAGGGGGCAGGTACGAGCAGTACTTC | CASSLEGTGGRYEQYF
TRBJ1-1 | 13 | . | . | TRBV2 | TGTGCCAGCAACTCAGAAGGGAACACTGAAGCTTTCTTT | CASNSEGNTEAFF
TRBJ2-7 | 15 | . | TRBD1 | TRBV15 | TGTGCCACCAGCAGAGATCGGGGACAGGTGAACGAGCAGTACTTC | CATSRDRGQVNEQYF
TRBJ2-3 | 12 | . | . | TRBV28 | TGTGCCAGCAGTTTATTCGGGAGTGCGCAGTATTTT | CASSLFGSAQYF
TRBJ1-4 | 17 | . | . | TRBV25-1 | TGTGCCAGCAGTGAACTCCGCTTAGACAGGAGTAATGAAAAACTGTTTTTT | CASSELRLDRSNEKLFF
TRBJ2-3 | 14 | . | TRBD1 | TRBV19 | TGTGCCAGTAGTACCAGGACAGGGTCGGATACGCAGTATTTT | CASSTRTGSDTQYF
TRBJ2-3 | 16 | . | TRBD2 | TRBV7-9 | TGTGCCAGCAGCTCTTTACAGCGGGAGGGCACAGATACGCAGTATTTT | CASSSLQREGTDTQYF
TRBJ1-1 | 15 | . | . | TRBV5-4 | TGTGCCAGCAGCTTGACAGGGCCCTATAACACTGAAGCTTTCTTT | CASSLTGPYNTEAFF
TRBJ2-1 | 16 | . | . | TRBV3-1/TRBV3-2 | TGTGCCAGCAGCCGATCGTCGCCTAGGTTCAGCAATGAGCAGTTCTTC | CASSRSSPRFSNEQFF
TRBJ2-7 | 14 | . | TRBD1 | TRBV5-1 | TGCGCCAGCAGCTCCGGGACAGGAGCCTACGAGCAGTACTTC | CASSSGTGAYEQYF
TRBJ2-1 | 15 | . | TRBD2 | TRBV27 | TGTGCCAGCAGTTTATTGGCGGGAGGGCCCAATGAGCAGTTCTTC | CASSLLAGGPNEQFF
TRBJ2-1 | 14 | . | . | TRBV7-2 | TGTGCCAGCAGCTTCTCGACGGGGTACAATGAGCAGTTCTTC | CASSFSTGYNEQFF
TRBJ1-3 | 16 | . | . | TRBV14 | TGTGCCAGCAGCCTCGCGGGCGCCTTCTCTGGAAACACCATATATTTT | CASSLAGAFSGNTIYF
TRBJ2-3 | 14 | . | . | TRBV5-6 | TGTGCCAGCAGCTTGTTGACGAGCACAGATACGCAGTATTTT | CASSLLTSTDTQYF
TRBJ1-2 | 15 | few | TRBD1 | TRBV3-1/TRBV3-2 | TGTGCCAGCAGTCAGTTGGACAGGGAGCACTATGGCTACACCTTC | CASSQLDREHYGYTF
TRBJ2-7 | 14 | . | TRBD1 | TRBV14 | TGTGCCAGCTCCTTGTCGGGACAGTCATACGAGCAGTACTTC | CASSLSGQSYEQYF
TRBJ2-6 | 14 | . | . | TRBV29-1 | TGCAGCGTGGACGGGGACTCTGGGGCCAACGTCCTGACTTTC | CSVDGDSGANVLTF
TRBJ2-1 | 16 | . | TRBD2 | TRBV9 | TGTGCCAACGGTCCGGGACTAGGGAGCTCCTACAATGAGCAGTTCTTC | CANGPGLGSSYNEQFF
TRBJ2-1 | 14 | . | . | TRBV29-1 | TGCAGCGTGGGGTTTAGCGGATTCTACAATGAGCAGTTCTTC | CSVGFSGFYNEQFF
TRBJ2-1 | 15 | . | . | TRBV6-5 | TGTGCCAGCAGTTTAACAGGAATCTCCTACAATGAGCAGTTCTTC | CASSLTGISYNEQFF
TRBJ2-7 | 13 | . | TRBD1 | TRBV5-4 | TGTGCCAGCAGCCCGGGGACAGGGGGTTCGCAGTACTTC | CASSPGTGGSQYF
TRBJ2-7 | 14 | . | TRBD1 | TRBV6-5 | TGTGCCAGCAGTTACGGCAGGGGGCTATACGAGCAGTACTTC | CASSYGRGLYEQYF
TRBJ2-4 | 16 | . | TRBD2 | TRBV3-1/TRBV3-2 | TGTGCCAGCAGCCAAGATAGGCGGGAGGACAAAAACATTCAGTACTTC | CASSQDRREDKNIQYF
TRBJ2-1 | 14 | . | TRBD2 | TRBV6-5 | TGTGCCAGCAGGAGTCTAGCGGCCTACAATGAGCAGTTCTTC | CASRSLAAYNEQFF
TRBJ1-2 | 12 | . | . | TRBV29-1 | TGCAGCGTTTTAGTCTATTCGGAGGGCTACACCTTC | CSVLVYSEGYTF
TRBJ2-1 | 15 | few | . | TRBV4-2 | TGTGCCAGCAGCCAAGCGGCCTTCTCCTACAATGAGCAGTTCTTC | CASSQAAFSYNEQFF
TRBJ2-1 | 15 | . | . | TRBV7-8 | TGTGCCAGCAGCTTAGGGGGAACTACCTACAATGAGCAGTTCTTC | CASSLGGTTYNEQFF
TRBJ2-5 | 13 | . | TRBD2 | TRBV6-5 | TGTGCCAGCACTAGCGGGAGTCTTTTGACCCAGTACTTC | CASTSGSLLTQYF
TRBJ1-6 | 15 | . | TRBD1 | TRBV25-1 | TGTGCCAGCAGCCCACAGGGGAGGGAAAATTCACCCCTCCACTTT | CASSPQGRENSPLHF
TRBJ2-2 | 15 | . | TRBD1 | TRBV27 | TGTGCCAGCAGCTTGGACAGGATGAACACCGGGGAGCTGTTTTTT | CASSLDRMNTGELFF
TRBJ2-3 | 13 | . | . | TRBV10-3 | TGTGCCCTTGGGGATGCTAGCACAGATACGCAGTATTTT | CALGDASTDTQYF
TRBJ2-6 | 13 | . | . | TRBV6-5 | TGTGCCAGCAGTTTATCTGGGGCCAACGTCCTGACTTTC | CASSLSGANVLTF
TRBJ2-1 | 12 | . | . | TRBV9 | TGTGCCAGCAGCGTAGAGGTCAATGAGCAGTTCTTC | CASSVEVNEQFF
TRBJ2-7 | 14 | . | . | TRBV5-6 | TGTGCCAGCAGCTTGGGTCGGGCATCCTACGAGCAGTACTTC | CASSLGRASYEQYF
TRBJ2-7 | 13 | few | . | TRBV5-1 | TGCGCCAGCAGCTTGGTCTGGAACTACGAGCAGTACTTC | CASSLVWNYEQYF
TRBJ2-7 | 15 | . | . | TRBV5-1 | TGCGCCAGCAGCTTGGGATACACAGGGTCCCACGAGCAGTACTTC | CASSLGYTGSHEQYF
TRBJ1-3 | 14 | . | . | TRBV3-1/TRBV3-2 | TGTGCCAGCAGCCTGACTCAAGTTGAAAACACCATATATTTT | CASSLTQVENTIYF
TRBJ1-4 | 15 | . | . | TRBV28 | TGTGCCAGCAGTGTTCACAGTGCAACTAATGAAAAACTGTTTTTT | CASSVHSATNEKLFF
TRBJ2-1 | 15 | . | TRBD2 | TRBV9 | TGTGCCAGCAGCGTAGGGACTAGCGGGAGTTCTGAGCAGTTCTTC | CASSVGTSGSSEQFF
TRBJ2-3 | 16 | . | TRBD2 | TRBV7-9 | TGTGCCAGCAGCTTCCTAGCGGGGGCCTTAGCAGATACGCAGTATTTT | CASSFLAGALADTQYF
TRBJ2-1 | 12 | . | . | TRBV24-1 | TGTGCCACCTCATCTCCTGGGTACGAGCAGTTCTTC | CATSSPGYEQFF
TRBJ1-3 | 14 | few | . | TRBV9 | TGTGCCAGCAGCGTAGGACATTCCGGAAACACCATATATTTT | CASSVGHSGNTIYF
TRBJ2-7 | 14 | . | . | TRBV7-2 | TGTGCCAGCAGCTTATCCCCGGGATCCTACGAGCAGTACTTC | CASSLSPGSYEQYF